The 28 T cell receptor beta chains listed next were all sequenced from one sample in a study of cytomegalovirus exposure and HLA in healthy donors (dated by TCRdb to 2015 to 2018). The library was generated by the immunoSEQ multiplex PCR assay. A mixture of 60 forward primers for TCR Vbeta segments and 13 reverse primers for TCR Jbeta segments was used in the multiplex PCR. The table was pulled from immuneACCESS by TCRdb, which kept in-frame rearrangements only. Such tables lose some clones; where checked, under half of the loss comes from unresolved V genes, and the rest has no known cause. The sample data list about 90,000 clones, and 65% to 80% of these were observed just once. Approximately 3% of the sample is held by the ten biggest clonotypes. Material for sequencing was PBMCs. Receptor source: a man aged 30 to 39 in good health and CMV-seronegative.

The gene calls are TRBV27 and TRBJ2-2, with 14 positions matching TRBD2. This CDR3 has 17 amino acids. J lost 1 base, V lost 2 bases, and 0 bases had no gene match. Germline lookup yields CDR1 MNHEY and CDR2 SMNVEV (reference sequence). The CDR3 spells CASSLGLAGGNTGELFF. The CDR3 coding sequence is TGTGCCAGCAGTTTAGGACTAGCGGGGGGGAACACCGGGGAGCTGTTTTTT.

The CDR3 nucleotides read TGTGCCAGCAGTTTAGCGGGGGCTATAGAGACCCAGTACTTC. The encoded protein is CASSLAGAIETQYF. The chain joins TRBV25-1 to TRBJ2-5; 9 nucleotides agree with TRBD2. With 5 bases clipped from V and 4 bases from J, the junction kept 5 bases outside the gene matches. CDR3 length: 14 amino acids. The germline CDR1 and CDR2 sequences are MGHDK and SYGVNS. The whole variable domain, filled in from reference TRBV25-1 and TRBJ2-5, reads EADIYQTPRYLVIGTGKKITLECSQTMGHDKMYWYQQDPGMELHLIHYSYGVNSTEKGDLSSESTVSRIRTEHFPLTLESARPSHTSQYLCASSLAGAIETQYFGPGTRLLVL.

J is TRBJ1-1 and V is TRBV10-1; D is perhaps TRBD1 (5 bases). V lost 2 bases to trimming and J lost 3 bases, with 13 bases between them. Germline V gene data show CDR1 as WNHNN and CDR2 as SYGVQD (reference sequence). The CDR3 length is 15 residues. CDR3 coding DNA: TGCGCCAGCAGTGAGGGATCCATAGGGGACACTGAAGCTTTCTTT. It codes for CASSEGSIGDTEAFF.

The chain recombines TRBV25-1 with TRBJ1-4; 12 bases are a match to TRBD1. This CDR3 comprises 18 residues. Germline CDR1 reads MGHDK; CDR2 reads SYGVNS. The V segment lost 4 bases and the J segment 8 bases; nucleotides outside the gene matches: 14. The CDR3 region is CASSVAGDRGLGEEKLFF. CDR3 bases: TGTGCCAGCAGTGTAGCGGGGGACAGGGGGCTCGGGGAAGAAAAACTGTTTTTT.

The chain carries TRBV4-2 and TRBJ2-5, with a tentative D call TRBD2 (5 bases). Trimming left V 4 bases short and J 2 bases short, with 8 bases between. CDR1 is LGHNA, CDR2 YNFKEQ, per germline. This CDR3 has 13 amino acids. Written as DNA, the CDR3 is TGTGCCAGCAGCCGAGGGCTTCAAGAGACCCAGTACTTC. Translated, it gives CASSRGLQETQYF.

This chain joins TRBV11-1 and TRBJ2-5; TRBD2 matches 8 bases. Germline loops: CDR1 SGHAT, CDR2 FQDESV (reference sequence). CDR3 size: 14 residues. V shed 9 bases, J shed 3 bases, and the junction held 9 bases outside the gene matches. The CDR3 reads CASFRLAPEETQYF. The CDR3 DNA follows: TGTGCCAGTTTCAGACTAGCGCCTGAAGAGACCCAGTACTTC. The variable domain in full, completed from reference TRBV11-1 and TRBJ2-5, reads EAEVAQSPRYKITEKSQAVAFWCDPISGHATLYWYRQILGQGPELLVQFQDESVVDDSQLPKDRFSAERLKGVDSTLKIQPAELGDSAMYLCASFRLAPEETQYFGPGTRLLVL.

The rearrangement joins TRBV6-1 to TRBJ2-7; TRBD2 might be the D (6 bases). The CDR3 extends over 16 amino acids. Germline CDR1 and CDR2: MNHNS and SASEGT. V lost 2 bases and J lost 2, with 16 bases in between. DNA for the CDR3: TGTGCCAGCAGTGAATTTTTCTTCGGGAGAGCCTACGAGCAGTACTTC. This codes for CASSEFFFGRAYEQYF.

The V gene is TRBV27, the J gene TRBJ1-5; TRBD1 agrees at 9 bases. V shed 6 bases and J 0 bases; nucleotides not matched to a gene: 12. The V gene's germline CDR1 is MNHEY and CDR2 SMNVEV (reference sequence). The CDR3 extends over 18 amino acids. DNA of the CDR3: TGTGCCAGCAGCGTTCAGGGACAGGGCGCTTATAGCAATCAGCCCCAGCATTTT. Its protein is CASSVQGQGAYSNQPQHF.

The J gene is TRBJ2-1, the V gene TRBV6-6; the D gene is possibly TRBD2 (5 bases). The CDR3 spans 10 residues. The germline V gene has CDR1 MNHNY and CDR2 SVGAGI (reference sequence). V lost 6 bases and J 10 bases, leaving 7 bases between the germline ends. The CDR3 nucleotides are TGTGCCAGCAGGGGGAGCGAGCAGTTCTTC. This gives the protein CASRGSEQFF.

This chain uses TRBV5-1 with TRBJ1-2; D is possibly TRBD1 (5 bases). Germline values: CDR1 SGHRS, CDR2 YFSETQ. The CDR3 covers 14 residues. Trimming took off 0 bases at V and 4 bases at J, with 10 bases between the two ends. CDR3 region: CASSLEQEFYGYTF. DNA for the CDR3: TGCGCCAGCAGCTTGGAACAGGAGTTCTATGGCTACACCTTC. Complete variable domain (other parts from reference TRBV5-1 and TRBJ1-2): KAGVTQTPRYLIKTRGQQVTLSCSPISGHRSVSWYQQTPGQGLQFLFEYFSETQRNKGNFPGRFSGRQFSNSRSEMNVSTLELGDSALYLCASSLEQEFYGYTFGSGTRLTVV.

The genes are TRBV5-1 and TRBJ1-1; TRBD1 agrees at 12 bases. V dropped 6 bases and J dropped 5; count of bases not matched to a gene: 17. CDR1 is SGHRS, CDR2 YFSETQ, per germline. There are 18 residues in the CDR3. The chain's CDR3 is CASMGGTGGVRARTEAFF. In DNA form, the CDR3 reads TGCGCCAGCATGGGGGGGACAGGGGGCGTGAGAGCTAGGACTGAAGCTTTCTTT.

The J gene is TRBJ1-2, the V gene TRBV6-1; no reliable D call. The V and J ends lost 4 bases and 4 bases respectively, with 7 bases between them. In germline, CDR1 is MNHNS, CDR2 SASEGT. This CDR3 comprises 12 residues. The DNA of the CDR3 is TGTGCCAGCAGTGGTGTTATCTATGGCTACACCTTC. Its protein is CASSGVIYGYTF.

This clone is judged medium-sized. The genes are TRBV4-3 and TRBJ2-1; 15 bases are a match to TRBD2. V shed 0 bases and J 7 bases; nucleotides not matched to a gene: 1. The CDR3 loop spans 16 amino acids. CDR1 is LGHNA and CDR2 is YSLEER in the germline V gene. DNA of the CDR3: TGCGCCAGCAGCCAAGATGGGACTAGCGGGGGGAATGAGCAGTTCTTC. It specifies CASSQDGTSGGNEQFF.

This clone came up a few times. The chain employs TRBV4-1 and TRBJ1-4; 8 bases map to TRBD1. The CDR3 sequence is 18 residues long. Germline V gene lookup returns CDR1 MGHRA and CDR2 YSYEKL. V shed 1 base and J 4 bases; nucleotides not matched to a gene: 11. The CDR3 DNA sequence: TGCGCCAGCAGCCAAGGACCGGACAGGGTCCCCTATAATGAAAAACTGTTTTTT. Translating gives CASSQGPDRVPYNEKLFF.

To note about this clone: Relative to the germline gene, one junction end is altered; a read error may explain this. This chain links TRBV19 with TRBJ1-1; 7 bases are shared with TRBD1. The CDR3 consists of 14 residues. CDR1 and CDR2 from the germline V gene are LNHDA and SQIVND (reference sequence). The CDR3 region has the DNA TGTGCCAATAGTATAGAGGCGACAGGGCTAGGAGCTTTCTTT. This encodes CANSIEATGLGAFF. The entire variable domain, with the rest obtained from reference TRBV19 and TRBJ1-1, is as follows: DGGITQSPKYLFRKEGQNVTLSCEQNLNHDAMYWYRQDPGQGLRLIYYSQIVNDFQKGDIAEGYSVSREKKESFPLTVTSAQKNPTAFYLCANSIEATGLGAFFGQGTRLTVV.

This chain joins TRBV6-5 and TRBJ1-1; D is ambiguous. This CDR3 contains 13 residues. Trimming took 4 bases from V and 4 from J, leaving 10 bases between them. Germline V gene sequence: CDR1 MNHEY, CDR2 SVGAGI. CDR3 sequence: CASSSSVFTEAFF. In DNA, the CDR3 is TGTGCCAGCAGTTCGTCAGTATTCACTGAAGCTTTCTTT.

The chain's CDR3 is CASSVAPPGGYYNEQFF. As DNA, the CDR3 is TGTGCCAGCAGCGTAGCCCCCCCGGGGGGATACTACAATGAGCAGTTCTTC. V is TRBV9 and J is TRBJ2-1; 7 positions agree with TRBD2. Per germline, CDR1 SGDLS and CDR2 YYNGEE. The CDR3 runs 17 residues. V lost 0 bases, J lost 3 bases, and 9 bases stayed unmatched.

This chain joins TRBV6-5 and TRBJ2-2, with D maybe TRBD1 (5 bases). The germline gives CDR1 MNHEY, CDR2 SVGAGI. The CDR3 runs 15 residues. The ends were cut back, 6 bases at V and 3 bases at J, with 14 bases in the middle. CDR3 residues: CASRSPDSYTGELFF. CDR3 bases: TGTGCCAGCAGATCTCCTGACAGCTACACCGGGGAGCTGTTTTTT.

The chain couples TRBV7-2 to TRBJ2-2; 7 bases fit TRBD1. The V segment lost 1 base and the J segment 5 bases; nucleotides outside the gene matches: 7. Germline CDR1 is SGHTA and CDR2 is FQGNSA. The CDR3 runs to 16 residues. The CDR3 protein is CASSLDRQGGTGELFF. Written as DNA, the CDR3 is TGTGCCAGCAGCTTAGATCGACAGGGTGGTACCGGGGAGCTGTTTTTT.

The chain links TRBV25-1 to TRBJ1-5; 8 nucleotides line up with TRBD1. This CDR3 has 14 amino acids. Germline values: CDR1 MGHDK, CDR2 SYGVNS. The J segment lost 5 bases and the V segment lost 3 bases, leaving 3 bases of the junction unmatched. Here the CDR3 reads CASSEGQAHQPQHF. CDR3 coding DNA: TGTGCCAGCAGTGAGGGACAGGCGCATCAGCCCCAGCATTTT.

The V call is TRBV11-2, the J call TRBJ2-7, with 8 bases fitting TRBD2. J was trimmed by 2 bases and V by 5 bases; bases with no gene match: 11. Germline-derived CDR1 and CDR2 are SGHAT and FQNNGV. This CDR3 has 16 amino acids. CDR3 sequence: CASSANPGLEAYEQYF. The CDR3 DNA is TGTGCCAGCAGCGCCAATCCGGGACTAGAGGCCTACGAGCAGTACTTC.

This chain links TRBV28 with TRBJ1-1; tentatively, D is TRBD1 (5 bases). Trimming took 3 bases from V and 4 from J, leaving 9 bases between them. Germline CDR1 and CDR2: MDHEN and SYDVKM. The CDR3 extends over 13 amino acids. The chain's CDR3 is CASSLGQPTEAFF. CDR3 sequence (DNA): TGTGCCAGCAGTTTGGGGCAGCCCACTGAAGCTTTCTTT.

The chain recombines TRBV19 with TRBJ1-2, with TRBD1 matching over 7 bases. This CDR3 region has 15 residues. CDR1 and CDR2 from the germline V gene are LNHDA and SQIVND (reference sequence). V lost 0 bases, J lost 8 bases, and 9 bases stayed unmatched. The CDR3 here is CASSIDSQGSIGYTF. CDR3 sequence (DNA): TGTGCCAGTAGTATAGATTCACAGGGGTCAATCGGCTACACCTTC.

The chain carries TRBV5-5 and TRBJ1-5, with 9 bases that match TRBD1. V was pared by 4 bases and J by 4 bases, with 12 bases of the junction left unmatched. CDR3 length: 17 amino acids. CDR1 is SGHKS, CDR2 YYEKEE, per germline (reference sequence). The CDR3 nucleotides are TGTGCCAGCAGCGAAGGGACAGGGACCGGGGGAAATCAGCCCCAGCATTTT. This translates into CASSEGTGTGGNQPQHF.

This clone was seen only once. This chain joins TRBV2 and TRBJ1-6; 7 bases fit TRBD1. V trimming: 0 bases; J trimming: 10 bases; junction bases outside the gene matches: 6. CDR3 length: 15 amino acids. The germline CDR1 and CDR2 sequences are SNHLY and FYNNEI. The CDR3 DNA reads TGTGCCAGCAGTGAAGCGCAGGGGGGCCGGTCACCCCTCCACTTT. Amino acid sequence: CASSEAQGGRSPLHF.

The V gene is TRBV5-5, the J gene TRBJ1-5; no clear D. Germline loops: CDR1 SGHKS, CDR2 YYEKEE (reference sequence). The germline V and J ends were trimmed by 2 bases and 0 bases, with 9 bases remaining between them. This CDR3 is built from 15 residues. The CDR3 coding sequence is TGTGCCAGCAGCTTTACAGACAATAGCAATCAGCCCCAGCATTTT. Residues: CASSFTDNSNQPQHF.

A few counts support this clone. The chain links TRBV28 to TRBJ2-7, with D possibly TRBD1 on 6 matching bases. Between the trimmed V and J ends, which lost 2 bases and 3 bases, there was a span of 17 bases. Germline CDR1 and CDR2: MDHEN and SYDVKM. The CDR3 runs to 16 residues. CDR3 sequence: CASSLPYGTLNYEQYF. The CDR3 DNA follows: TGTGCCAGCAGTTTACCGTACGGGACACTCAACTACGAGCAGTACTTC.

This rearrangement joins TRBV4-3 to TRBJ2-7; D is possibly TRBD2 (6 bases). CDR1 is LGHNA, CDR2 YSLEER, per germline. The V gene lost 2 bases and the J gene lost 2 bases, with 16 bases spanning the gap. This CDR3 region has 16 residues. CDR3 in amino acids: CASSQNWGVPTYEQYF. CDR3 coding DNA: TGCGCCAGCAGCCAAAACTGGGGGGTCCCAACCTACGAGCAGTACTTC.